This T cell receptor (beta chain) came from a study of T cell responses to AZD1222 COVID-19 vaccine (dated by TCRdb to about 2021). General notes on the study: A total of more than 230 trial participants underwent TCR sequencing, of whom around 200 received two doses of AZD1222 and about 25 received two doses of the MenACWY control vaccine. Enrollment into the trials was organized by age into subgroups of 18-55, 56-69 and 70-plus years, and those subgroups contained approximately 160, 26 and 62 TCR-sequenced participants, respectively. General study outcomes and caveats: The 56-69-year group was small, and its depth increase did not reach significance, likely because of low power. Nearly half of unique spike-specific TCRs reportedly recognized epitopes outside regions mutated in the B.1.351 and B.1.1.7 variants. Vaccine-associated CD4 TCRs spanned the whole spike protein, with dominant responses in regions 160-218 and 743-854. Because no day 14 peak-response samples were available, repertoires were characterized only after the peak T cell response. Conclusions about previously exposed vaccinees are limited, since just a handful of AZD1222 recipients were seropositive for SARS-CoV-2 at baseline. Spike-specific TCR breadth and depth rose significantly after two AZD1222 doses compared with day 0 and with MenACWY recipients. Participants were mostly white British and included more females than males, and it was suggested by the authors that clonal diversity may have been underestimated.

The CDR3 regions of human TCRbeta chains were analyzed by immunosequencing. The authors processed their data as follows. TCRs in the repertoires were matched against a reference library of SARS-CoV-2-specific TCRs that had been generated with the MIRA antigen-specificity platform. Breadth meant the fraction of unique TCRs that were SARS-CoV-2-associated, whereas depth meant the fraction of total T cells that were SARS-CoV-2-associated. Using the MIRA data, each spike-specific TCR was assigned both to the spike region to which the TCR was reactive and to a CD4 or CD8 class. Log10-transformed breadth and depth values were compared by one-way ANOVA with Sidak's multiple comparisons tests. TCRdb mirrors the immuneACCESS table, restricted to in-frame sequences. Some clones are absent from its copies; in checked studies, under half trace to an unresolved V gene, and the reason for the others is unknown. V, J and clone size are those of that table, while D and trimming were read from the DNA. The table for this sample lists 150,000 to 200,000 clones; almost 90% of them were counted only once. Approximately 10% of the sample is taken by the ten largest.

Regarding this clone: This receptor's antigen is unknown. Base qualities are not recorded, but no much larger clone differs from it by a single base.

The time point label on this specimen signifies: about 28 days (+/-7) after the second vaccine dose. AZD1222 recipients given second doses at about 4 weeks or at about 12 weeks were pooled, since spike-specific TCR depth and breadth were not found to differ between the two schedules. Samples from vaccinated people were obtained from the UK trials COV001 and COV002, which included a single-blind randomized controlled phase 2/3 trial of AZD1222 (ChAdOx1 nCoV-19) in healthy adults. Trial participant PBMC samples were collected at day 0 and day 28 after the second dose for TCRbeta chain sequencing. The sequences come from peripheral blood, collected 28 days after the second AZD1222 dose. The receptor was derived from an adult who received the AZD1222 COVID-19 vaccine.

The bases are TGTGCCAGCAGCCAAGATCCGGGGGGGACAGGGGGACGATCGGACATTCAGTACTTC. This translates into CASSQDPGGTGGRSDIQYF. The rearrangement joined TRBV3-1 (or the pseudogene TRBV3-2) to TRBJ2-4; 11 nucleotides in the junction match TRBD1. Reading from cysteine to phenylalanine, the CDR3 counts 19 amino acids. Of the read, only the CDR3 DNA is kept; its 57 bases are in frame from base 1. The germline V gene (reference sequence) supplies CDR1 LGHDT and CDR2 YNNKEL. Germline trimming: 0 bases from V, 8 bases from J; junction bases outside gene matches: 15.